These T cell receptor beta chains were read from a single sample in a study of T cells in Graves' hyperthyroidism and ophthalmopathy. TCRdb reprocessed the multiplex PCR reads via MiXCR and lists one record per CDR3 protein. The data show hundreds of thousands of distinct CDR3 sequences, more than 15% seen once. Sample: blood. The receptors here all came from a woman under 30 with Graves' hyperthyroidism. The CDR3 runs from the conserved cysteine through the conserved F or W. D genes are given only for firm matches. The size entry is marked missing in some rows and otherwise reads once, few, many or a size class.

d_call cdr3_length j_call clone_size v_call cdr3_aa cdr3_nt
- 13 TRBJ1-2 few TRBV6-1 CASSESEAYGYTF TGTGCCAGCAGTGAGTCCGAGGCTTATGGCTACACCTTC
TRBD2 18 TRBJ2-1 - TRBV25-1 CASSDRTSGGPEYNEQFF TGTGCCAGCAGTGATAGGACTAGCGGGGGCCCGGAGTACAATGAGCAGTTCTTC
- 15 TRBJ2-6 many TRBV3-1 CASSRETSGANVLTF TGTGCCAGCAGCCGGGAGACATCTGGGGCCAACGTCCTGACTTTC
- 16 TRBJ2-3 many TRBV6-1 CASSESWRSYTDTQYF TGTGCCAGCAGTGAATCTTGGCGCTCTTACACAGATACGCAGTATTTT
- 14 TRBJ1-4 many TRBV5-1 CASSLGTTNEKLFF TGTGCCAGCAGTTTGGGGACAACTAATGAAAAACTGTTTTTT
- 15 TRBJ2-3 few TRBV19 CASSIIGPSTDTQYF TGTGCCAGTAGTATAATCGGACCCAGCACAGATACGCAGTATTTT
- 13 TRBJ1-5 many TRBV30 CAWSGGANQPQHF TGTGCCTGGAGTGGCGGGGCCAATCAGCCCCAGCATTTT
- 11 TRBJ2-3 many TRBV7-9 CASSLEWTQYF TGTGCCAGCAGTTTGGAGTGGACGCAGTATTTT
TRBD1 15 TRBJ2-2 few TRBV11-2 CASSPRTGRTGELFF TGTGCCAGCAGCCCCCGGACAGGGAGAACCGGGGAGCTGTTTTTT
TRBD1 14 TRBJ2-2 - TRBV7-9 CASSSQGGTGELFF TGTGCCAGCAGCTCACAGGGGGGCACCGGGGAGCTGTTTTTT
- 15 TRBJ2-5 many TRBV11-2 CASSLGTPKGETQYF TGTGCCAGCAGCTTAGGAACTCCCAAGGGGGAGACCCAGTACTTC
- 12 TRBJ2-1 many TRBV12-5 CASGFPPRVVFF TGTGCTAGTGGTTTTCCACCCAGGGTGGTGTTCTTC
TRBD2 15 TRBJ2-7 many TRBV27 CASSVTSGPSYEQYF TGTGCCAGCAGTGTGACTAGCGGCCCCTCCTACGAGCAGTACTTC
TRBD2 12 TRBJ2-5 - TRBV12-3/TRBV12-4 CASSREVETQYF TGTGCCAGCAGTCGGGAGGTCGAGACCCAGTACTTC
TRBD1 16 TRBJ2-3 many TRBV7-7 CASSPRTGFATDTQYF TGTGCTAGCAGCCCCAGGACAGGGTTTGCCACAGATACGCAGTATTTT
- 13 TRBJ2-3 many TRBV20-1 CSALRGGTDTQYF TGCAGTGCCCTTCGCGGCGGTACAGATACGCAGTATTTT
- 14 TRBJ2-3 many TRBV3-1 CASSHLGLTDTQYF TGTGCCAGCAGCCACCTAGGGCTCACAGATACGCAGTATTTT
TRBD1 13 TRBJ1-2 many TRBV2 CASSGTGRAGYTF TGTGCCAGCAGCGGGACAGGACGTGCTGGCTACACCTTC
- 13 TRBJ2-3 few TRBV24-1 CATSNGRTDTQYF TGTGCCACCAGTAACGGGCGCACAGATACGCAGTATTTT
- 17 TRBJ2-1 many TRBV2 CASSEAGGPLYYNEQFF TGTGCCAGCAGTGAGGCCGGGGGGCCTCTTTACTACAATGAGCAGTTCTTC
- 15 TRBJ2-3 - TRBV5-6 CASSQTGLNTDTQYF TGTGCCAGCAGCCAGACGGGACTTAACACAGATACGCAGTATTTT
TRBD1 15 TRBJ2-2 many TRBV12-3/TRBV12-4 CASSPKTGGTGELFF TGTGCCAGCAGCCCCAAGACAGGGGGCACGGGGGAGCTGTTTTTT
TRBD2 17 TRBJ2-3 few TRBV6-5 CASSYPTSGSSPDTQYF TGTGCCAGCAGTTACCCGACTAGCGGGAGTTCTCCGGATACGCAGTATTTT
- 12 TRBJ2-2 few TRBV7-3 CASSLIGGELFF TGTGCCAGCAGCTTAATTGGCGGGGAGCTGTTTTTT
- 15 TRBJ1-2 few TRBV5-5 CASSLGSTVNYGYTF TGTGCCAGCAGCTTGGGGTCTACAGTAAACTATGGCTACACCTTC
TRBD1 18 TRBJ1-4 many TRBV4-1 CASSQEWRQGTTNEKLFF TGCGCCAGCAGCCAAGAATGGCGACAGGGAACAACTAATGAAAAACTGTTTTTT
- 16 TRBJ1-6 few TRBV20-1 CSASGDSTINNSPLHF TGCAGTGCCTCAGGGGACTCGACGATTAATAATTCACCCCTCCACTTT
TRBD2 19 TRBJ2-2 many TRBV6-1 CASSFGGIAGRSNTGELFF TGTGCCAGCAGTTTCGGAGGAATAGCGGGAAGGTCGAACACCGGGGAGCTGTTTTTT
- 15 TRBJ2-5 many TRBV28 CATHRGGGREETQYF TGTGCCACCCACAGGGGCGGGGGGAGGGAAGAGACCCAGTACTTC
- 13 TRBJ2-7 many TRBV25-1 CASSEDTEGEQYF TGTGCCAGCAGTGAAGACACGGAGGGGGAGCAGTACTTC
TRBD2 12 TRBJ2-3 few TRBV5-1 CASSWGGDTQYF TGCGCCAGCAGCTGGGGGGGAGATACGCAGTATTTT
TRBD2 16 TRBJ2-1 many TRBV7-2 CASSRYAGTSTGEQFF TGTGCCAGCAGCCGGTATGCCGGGACTAGTACGGGTGAGCAGTTCTTC
- 16 TRBJ1-4 many TRBV2 CASSLDPSAPNEKLFF TGTGCCAGCAGTCTTGACCCCAGCGCTCCAAATGAAAAACTGTTTTTT
- 13 TRBJ1-1 - TRBV5-8 CASSFPERTEAFF TGTGCCAGCAGCTTCCCGGAGCGCACTGAAGCTTTCTTT
TRBD2 16 TRBJ2-1 many TRBV5-1 CASSPAAGGTYNEQFF TGCGCCAGCAGCCCAGCGGCGGGGGGGACCTACAATGAGCAGTTCTTC
- 15 TRBJ1-4 many TRBV3-1 CASSRRQTANEKLFF TGTGCCAGCAGCCGCCGACAGACAGCTAATGAAAAACTGTTTTTT
- 16 TRBJ2-1 many TRBV10-3 CAISGQAAGRYNEQFF TGTGCCATCAGTGGACAGGCCGCGGGGCGCTACAATGAGCAGTTCTTC
TRBD2 15 TRBJ2-1 many TRBV13 CASSDLAGGSNEQFF TGTGCCAGCAGCGACCTAGCGGGGGGCTCCAATGAGCAGTTCTTC
- 14 TRBJ2-4 many TRBV6-1 CASPPGRIKNIQYF TGTGCCAGCCCTCCGGGGAGGATCAAAAACATTCAGTACTTC
- 15 TRBJ1-6 many TRBV6-1 CASSNPHGDNSPLHF TGTGCCAGCAGTAATCCTCACGGAGATAATTCACCCCTCCACTTT
TRBD2 14 TRBJ2-3 few TRBV5-1 CASRSGGVADTQYF TGCGCCAGCAGGAGCGGGGGGGTAGCAGATACGCAGTATTTT
- 15 TRBJ2-7 few TRBV6-5 CASSYKGGLAYGQYF TGTGCCAGCAGTTACAAGGGGGGTCTCGCCTACGGGCAGTACTTC
TRBD2 16 TRBJ2-7 few TRBV7-9 CASSSYHTRGVYEQYF TGTGCCAGCAGCTCCTACCACACCCGGGGGGTTTACGAGCAGTACTTC
- 13 TRBJ2-4 few TRBV14 CASSQRERAIQYF TGTGCCAGCAGCCAAAGGGAACGGGCCATTCAGTACTTC
- 12 TRBJ1-1 many TRBV20-1 CSGVRMNTEAFF TGCAGCGGGGTAAGGATGAACACTGAAGCTTTCTTT
- 12 TRBJ2-5 many TRBV10-3 CAIRGAQETQYF TGTGCCATCAGGGGGGCCCAAGAGACCCAGTACTTC
TRBD2 16 TRBJ2-1 many TRBV20-1 CSARARGLAGYNEQFF TGCAGTGCTAGAGCCCGGGGACTAGCGGGGTACAATGAGCAGTTCTTC
TRBD1 15 TRBJ2-5 many TRBV30 CAWSETTGFQETQYF TGTGCCTGGAGTGAAACGACAGGGTTCCAAGAGACCCAGTACTTC
- 14 TRBJ2-5 many TRBV27 CASSFRQTTETQYF TGTGCCAGCAGTTTTAGACAGACCACAGAGACCCAGTACTTC
- 14 TRBJ2-3 many TRBV3-1 CASSQVQKTDTQYF TGTGCCAGCAGCCAAGTGCAAAAAACAGATACGCAGTATTTT
- 15 TRBJ1-2 - TRBV7-3 CASSLGSGGDYGYTF TGTGCCAGCAGCTTAGGTTCTGGGGGGGACTATGGCTACACCTTC
- 14 TRBJ1-5 - TRBV20-1 CSATQGYSNQPQHF TGCAGTGCCACACAGGGCTATAGCAATCAGCCCCAGCATTTT
TRBD2 14 TRBJ2-7 - TRBV19 CASSIRAGEVEQYF TGTGCCAGTAGTATAAGAGCGGGAGAGGTCGAGCAGTACTTC